These 23 T cell receptor beta chains were sequenced from one sample in a study of graft-versus-host responses after intestinal transplantation. Some 200,000 CFSE-labeled responder cells were plated with some 200,000 irradiated, violet-dye-labeled stimulator cells. The method was immunoSEQ multiplex PCR; TCRdb's version includes in-frame clones alone and lacks a portion of them. Of approximately 6,900 clones in the sample, roughly a quarter were seen once. The starting material was alloreactive CD8+ T cells from a mixed lymphocyte reaction culture, obtained before transplantation. The subset denotes: CFSE-low proliferating T cells sorted from roughly six-day pre-transplant mixed lymphocyte reaction (GvH or HvG direction). These receptors were taken from a human patient who was an organ donor for intestinal transplantation.

V is TRBV7-9 and J is TRBJ2-1; TRBD2 aligns across 9 bases. CDR3 length: 13 residues. Germline lookup yields CDR1 SEHNR and CDR2 FQNEAQ (reference sequence). The junction had 2 bases not matched to a gene; V was cut back by 3 bases and J by 8 bases. The CDR3 nucleotides are TGTGCCAGCAGCTTTAGCGGGGGCGATGAGCAGTTCTTC. It specifies CASSFSGGDEQFF.

The rearrangement links TRBV10-3 to TRBJ2-2, with D hard to call. This CDR3 has 17 amino acids. V was trimmed by 4 bases and J by 3 bases, leaving 18 bases between them. Germline assignment: CDR1 ENHRY and CDR2 SYGVKD. The CDR3 nucleotides read TGTGCCATCAGTGGCGGACCTGACACTCCCTACACCGGGGAGCTGTTTTTT. As protein: CAISGGPDTPYTGELFF.

This clone is categorized as medium-sized. V and J are TRBV4-1 and TRBJ1-2; TRBD1 aligns across 8 bases. CDR1 is MGHRA and CDR2 is YSYEKL in the germline V gene. V was pared by 6 bases and J by 5 bases, with 5 bases of the junction left unmatched. This CDR3 contains 13 residues. This chain's CDR3 is CASSAQGGYGYTF. Here the CDR3 DNA reads TGCGCCAGCAGTGCACAGGGGGGGTATGGCTACACCTTC.

This rearrangement joins TRBV2 to TRBJ1-2, with unresolved D. V was shortened by 4 bases and J by 4 bases, with 19 bases between the two germline ends. Germline V CDR1 and CDR2: SNHLY, FYNNEI. This CDR3 is 16 amino acids long. The CDR3 DNA is TGTGCCAGCAGTGCATACGCTTACCGAAAGACCTATGGCTACACCTTC. Its translation: CASSAYAYRKTYGYTF.

The genes are TRBV6-6 and TRBJ1-1, with a weak D call TRBD1 (5 bases). The CDR3 consists of 14 residues. Germline V gene sequence: CDR1 MNHNY, CDR2 SVGAGI (reference sequence). V was pared by 2 bases and J by 5 bases, with 12 bases between. Here the CDR3 DNA reads TGTGCCAGCAGTTACGCAGGGCCGGGGACTGAAGCTTTCTTT. Translating it yields CASSYAGPGTEAFF.

CDR3 DNA: TGTGCCAGCAGCTTGTGGCAAATTCAGTACTTC. Translated, it gives CASSLWQIQYF. The V call is TRBV7-2, the J call TRBJ2-7; D is ambiguous. V gave up 3 bases and J gave up 10 bases, with 10 bases separating them. Germline-derived CDR1 and CDR2 are SGHTA and FQGNSA. The CDR3 has 11 residues.

This chain joins TRBV4-2 and TRBJ2-3; the D gene is possibly TRBD2 (6 bases). This CDR3 spans 14 amino acids. V lost 3 bases and J 2 bases, leaving 9 bases between the germline ends. Germline values: CDR1 LGHNA, CDR2 YNFKEQ. The CDR3 here is CASSQGLLTDTQYF. CDR3 DNA sequence: TGTGCCAGCAGCCAGGGACTCCTCACAGATACGCAGTATTTT.

This clone was seen only a few times. The CDR3 DNA reads as TGTGCCAGCAGCTCCTGGGAGGGGGGCGAGACCCAGTACTTC. This gives the protein CASSSWEGGETQYF. V gene TRBV7-3 combines with J gene TRBJ2-5, with D tentatively TRBD2 (7 bases). V shed 4 bases and J shed 5 bases, with 14 bases lying between them. CDR1 is SGHTA, CDR2 FQGTGA, per germline. The CDR3 spans 14 residues. The full variable domain, its missing parts supplied by reference TRBV7-3 and TRBJ2-5, is GAGVSQTPSNKVTEKGKYVELRCDPISGHTALYWYRQSLGQGPEFLIYFQGTGAADDSGLPNDRFFAVRPEGSVSTLKIQRTERGDSAVYLCASSSWEGGETQYFGPGTRLLVL.

To note about this clone: One end of the junction is discordant with germline, which a read error may explain. The chain carries TRBV6-4 and TRBJ2-5; TRBD1 is a possible D gene (5 bases). Germline CDR1 reads MRHNA; CDR2 reads SNTAGT. The CDR3 covers 12 residues. CDR3 region: CASSYSGETQYF. CDR3 in DNA: TGTGCCAGCAGTTACTCAGGGGAGACCCAGTACTTC.

This clone was found a few times. The J gene is TRBJ2-7, the V gene TRBV2; 7 bases match TRBD2. Germline V gene lookup returns CDR1 SNHLY and CDR2 FYNNEI. This CDR3 contains 18 residues. The V segment lost 7 bases and the J segment 0 bases; nucleotides outside the gene matches: 18. The CDR3 loop is CASTPRDPSGSNSYEQYF. The CDR3 nucleotides are TGTGCCAGCACTCCCAGGGACCCTAGCGGATCAAACTCCTACGAGCAGTACTTC.

The V gene is TRBV6-1, the J gene TRBJ2-3; either TRBD1 or TRBD2 may fit D (5 bases each). V shed 6 bases and J shed 0 bases, with 22 bases lying between them. The germline V gene has CDR1 MNHNS and CDR2 SASEGT. The CDR3 sequence is 18 residues long. The CDR3 here is CASSEPRWGTLSTDTQYF. The CDR3 DNA reads as TGTGCCAGCAGCGAACCAAGGTGGGGGACCCTTAGCACAGATACGCAGTATTTT.

The chain combines TRBV6-5 with TRBJ1-3; TRBD1 might be the D (5 bases). Between the trimmed V and J ends, which lost 5 bases and 0 bases, there was a span of 11 bases. Germline CDR1 and CDR2: MNHEY and SVGAGI. CDR3 length equals 15 residues. CDR3 sequence: CASSDYQGSGNTIYF. CDR3 sequence (DNA): TGTGCCAGCAGTGACTATCAGGGCTCTGGAAACACCATATATTTT.

As regards this clone: This likely stems from a read error, as it lies one base from a far larger clone. This rearrangement joins TRBV7-3 to TRBJ2-1; 8 nucleotides line up with TRBD1. CDR3 length: 14 amino acids. Germline CDR1 is SGHTA and CDR2 is FQGTGA. As DNA, the CDR3 is TGTGCCAGCAACTTAACAGGGGGCTACAATGAGCAGTTCTTC. Its protein product is CASNLTGGYNEQFF.

This clone has just a few counts. The chain is built from TRBV30 and TRBJ2-1; possibly TRBD1 or TRBD2 for D (6 bases each). Per the germline V gene, CDR1 is GTSNPN and CDR2 is SVGIG (reference sequence). With 4 bases removed from V and 3 bases from J, the gap between germline ends came to 28 bases. This CDR3 is built from 19 residues. CDR3 region: CAWTPTTLGGRSVYNEQFF. For the CDR3, the DNA is TGTGCCTGGACCCCTACAACCTTAGGGGGGAGGAGTGTCTACAATGAGCAGTTCTTC.

In DNA form, the CDR3 reads TGTGCCAGCAGCTTACTAGCGGGCACCGGGGAGCTGTTTTTT. This codes for CASSLLAGTGELFF. V and J are TRBV5-4 and TRBJ2-2, with 9 bases fitting TRBD2. The CDR3 sequence is 14 residues long. Trimming removed 2 bases from V and 4 bases from J; junction bases left unmatched: 0. Per germline, CDR1 SGHNT and CDR2 YYREEE (reference sequence).

Judged by abundance, this clone is medium-sized (0.01 to 0.1%). The rearrangement joins TRBV7-8 to TRBJ2-7; D possibly corresponds to TRBD1 (6 bases). V lost 8 bases and J lost 2, with 19 bases in between. Germline V lookup: CDR1 SGHVS, CDR2 FQNEAQ. The CDR3 length is 15 residues. The CDR3 is CASGPSGTLAYEQYF. The DNA of the CDR3 is TGTGCCAGCGGACCCTCCGGGACACTAGCCTACGAGCAGTACTTC.

The DNA for the CDR3 is TGTGCCAGCAGCTTTTGGACTAGCGGGACAGATACGCAGTATTTT. This sequence encodes CASSFWTSGTDTQYF. J is TRBJ2-3 and V is TRBV7-4, with 11 bases lining up with TRBD2. Germline lookup yields CDR1 SGHVT and CDR2 SQSDAQ. Trimming at V came to 3 bases and at J to 3 bases, leaving 2 bases not matched to a gene. The CDR3 sequence is 15 residues long.

This clone has a handful of counts. The J gene is TRBJ2-7, the V gene TRBV11-3; 14 bases match TRBD2. The V segment lost 1 base and the J segment 2 bases; nucleotides outside the gene matches: 4. This CDR3 comprises 17 residues. Germline lookup yields CDR1 SGHNT and CDR2 YENEEA. The CDR3, as DNA: TGTGCCAGCAGCTTAGCGTTGGGACTAGCGGGAGCCTACGAGCAGTACTTC. This codes for CASSLALGLAGAYEQYF.

In its sample, this clone was seen a few times. The chain couples TRBV7-3 to TRBJ2-1; TRBD2 agrees at 9 bases. CDR3 length: 15 amino acids. With V trimmed by 5 bases and J by 5 bases, 7 bases remained unmatched. From germline, CDR1 is SGHTA and CDR2 FQGTGA. Written as DNA, the CDR3 is TGTGCCAGCAGCCCTCTAGCGGGATTAGACAATGAGCAGTTCTTC. This encodes CASSPLAGLDNEQFF.

The chain couples TRBV7-9 to TRBJ2-7; D is possibly TRBD1 (5 bases). This CDR3 has 18 residues. Germline V gives CDR1 SEHNR, CDR2 FQNEAQ (reference sequence). Trimming shortened V by 4 bases and J by 2 bases, and 24 bases separated the two germline ends. The CDR3 bases are TGTGCCAGCAGCTACCCAGGTGAGGAGAAGGGGTTTACCTACGAGCAGTACTTC. This translates into CASSYPGEEKGFTYEQYF.

In this sample, this clone turned up many times. The chain links TRBV6-6 to TRBJ1-2; possible D gene TRBD1, 5 bases. Germline CDR1 and CDR2: MNHNY and SVGAGI (reference sequence). V was cut by 4 bases and J by 2 bases, with 5 bases left in between. CDR3 length: 12 amino acids. CDR3 coding DNA: TGTGCCAGCAGTTGGACAAACTATGGCTACACCTTC. It encodes CASSWTNYGYTF.

The V and J genes are TRBV27 and TRBJ2-7; D perhaps matches TRBD2 (6 bases). Trimming cost V 5 bases and J 6 bases, with 20 bases left between them. CDR1 is MNHEY and CDR2 is SMNVEV in the germline V gene (reference sequence). The CDR3 consists of 15 residues. The CDR3 DNA reads as TGTGCCAGCAGTCCCAGACTAGGAGGTTTTCGCGAGCAGTACTTC. Its protein is CASSPRLGGFREQYF.

This clone is medium-sized in the sample. The chain employs TRBV19 and TRBJ2-7, with D possibly being TRBD1 or TRBD2 (7 bases each). The V gene lost 4 bases and the J gene lost 3 bases, with 13 bases spanning the gap. The CDR3 loop spans 14 amino acids. Looked up from germline, CDR1 is LNHDA and CDR2 is SQIVND (reference sequence). CDR3 DNA sequence: TGTGCCAGTAGTACGACAGGGAGGGTCTACGAGCAGTACTTC. This sequence encodes CASSTTGRVYEQYF.